This T cell receptor beta chain is drawn from a study of cytomegalovirus exposure and HLA in healthy donors. Whole-study results and caveats: Data from an earlier analysis indicated that most TCR beta V segments were productive either about 90% or about 30% of the time. The investigators catalogued 164 TCR beta chains as cytomegalovirus-associated.

The PCR used 60 Vbeta and 13 Jbeta primers. Data came from immunoSEQ multiplex PCR; TCRdb stores just in-frame clones and leaves some out. The sample lists roughly 170,000 clones; 75% to 85% were seen once. This clone has just one count. As yet, its antigen is unknown. Trimming shortened V by 1 base and J by 8 bases, and 11 bases separated the two germline ends. CDR1 and CDR2 from the germline V gene are LNHNV and YYDKDF (reference sequence). This CDR3 is built from 13 residues. At the time of sampling, donors were nominally healthy, though unrecorded immune exposures were likely. Sequencing input: PBMCs. The origin of this receptor is a female donor in good health and CMV-seronegative. The chain is built from TRBV15 and TRBJ1-2; D is possibly TRBD1 (5 bases). CDR3 amino acids: CATSRATGHGYTF. CDR3 DNA sequence: TGTGCCACCAGCAGAGCTACAGGTCACGGCTACACCTTC.